Shown below are 18 T cell receptor beta chains from a single sample sequenced in a study of blood T cell repertoires in COVID-19 (TCRdb year 2020). Library preparation used the immunoSEQ multiplex PCR assay. In its TCRdb copy, this immuneACCESS table keeps in-frame sequences only and misses some clones. Where compared with another copy, unresolved V genes explain less than half of these, and the others have no known cause. Here the sample has 130,000 to 150,000 clones; around four fifths occur a single time. The ten largest clones represent about 39% of the sample. The specimen was peripheral blood. The receptor set was obtained from a human donor in a cohort sampled during active COVID-19.

This clone turned up a few times. This chain links TRBV9 with TRBJ1-1; no firm D call. Trimming removed 3 bases at V and 4 bases at J, with 13 bases between. The CDR3 spans 14 residues. CDR1 and CDR2 (germline): SGDLS, YYNGEE. The CDR3 protein is CASSESRVGTEAFF. DNA of the CDR3: TGTGCCAGCAGCGAGTCCCGGGTGGGCACTGAAGCTTTCTTT.

This clone came up many times. J is TRBJ1-2 and V is TRBV5-4, with a possible D match to TRBD1 (6 bases). Germline V CDR1 and CDR2: SGHNT, YYREEE (reference sequence). The CDR3 runs to 14 residues. V was shortened by 0 bases and J by 8 bases, with 14 bases between the two germline ends. For the CDR3, the DNA is TGTGCCAGCAGCTTGGATGGGGGACATTTAGGCTACACCTTC. Residues: CASSLDGGHLGYTF.

The chain combines TRBV30 with TRBJ1-5, with a possible D match to TRBD1 (6 bases). The CDR3 consists of 14 residues. V was cut by 4 bases and J by 3 bases, with 13 bases left in between. Germline loops: CDR1 GTSNPN, CDR2 SVGIG (reference sequence). In DNA, the CDR3 is TGTGCCTGGACCGCCAGGGACACCAATCAGCCCCAGCATTTT. It encodes CAWTARDTNQPQHF.

The rearrangement uses TRBV6-1 and TRBJ1-4; 12 bases agree with TRBD1. This CDR3 is 18 amino acids long. V shed 4 bases and J 8 bases; nucleotides not matched to a gene: 14. Germline CDR1 reads MNHNS; CDR2 reads SASEGT. The CDR3: CASSGEGTGGYAWEKLFF. DNA of the CDR3: TGTGCCAGCAGTGGAGAAGGGACAGGGGGCTACGCGTGGGAAAAACTGTTTTTT.

The rearrangement links TRBV7-8 to TRBJ1-1, with D unclear. CDR3 length: 14 residues. Per germline, CDR1 SGHVS and CDR2 FQNEAQ. Deletions cut 1 base from V and 1 base from J, with 7 bases between. CDR3 region: CASSLDIPNTEAFF. Written as DNA, the CDR3 is TGTGCCAGCAGCTTAGACATCCCGAACACTGAAGCTTTCTTT.

The chain employs TRBV14 and TRBJ1-2; D may be TRBD1 (6 bases). From germline, CDR1 is SGHDN and CDR2 FVKESK. CDR3 length equals 15 residues. Trimming shortened V by 1 base and J by 2 bases, and 11 bases separated the two germline ends. The CDR3 nucleotides are TGTGCCAGCAGCCAAGTACAGGGTTGGAACTATGGCTACACCTTC. This sequence encodes CASSQVQGWNYGYTF.

This chain joins TRBV28 and TRBJ1-1, with 9 bases aligning to TRBD1. The V and J ends lost 5 bases and 3 bases, in that order; junction bases with no gene match: 10. There are 16 residues in the CDR3. CDR1 and CDR2 from the germline V gene are MDHEN and SYDVKM. The CDR3 here is CASSRPYRGLDTEAFF. CDR3 in DNA: TGTGCCAGCAGTCGACCCTACAGGGGGCTGGACACTGAAGCTTTCTTT.

The J gene is TRBJ2-2, the V gene TRBV14; no clear D. Trimming left V 4 bases short and J 4 bases short, with 10 bases between. CDR1 SGHDN and CDR2 FVKESK come from the germline V gene. CDR3 size: 14 residues. The CDR3 loop reads CASSPRLGTGELFF. Here the CDR3 DNA reads TGTGCCAGCAGCCCAAGACTGGGCACCGGGGAGCTGTTTTTT.

Details on this clone: At one boundary the junction diverges from the germline segment, which might be a read error. The chain combines TRBV7-7 with TRBJ2-2; 7 bases are a match to TRBD1. Looked up from germline, CDR1 is SSHAT and CDR2 is FNYEAQ (reference sequence). The CDR3 sequence is 15 residues long. For the CDR3, the DNA is TGTGCTAGCAGCTCCGACAGGGTCGTGGCCGGGGAGCTGTTTTTT. Translation: CASSSDRVVAGELFF.

This rearrangement joins TRBV2 to TRBJ2-7; TRBD1 matches 7 bases. Germline lookup yields CDR1 SNHLY and CDR2 FYNNEI. Trimming at V came to 7 bases and at J to 3 bases, leaving 3 bases not matched to a gene. There are 12 residues in the CDR3. This CDR3 reads CASIQGSYEQYF. The CDR3 DNA reads as TGTGCCAGCATACAGGGGAGCTACGAGCAGTACTTC.

This chain uses TRBV6-5 with TRBJ2-1; no clear D. The germline gives CDR1 MNHEY, CDR2 SVGAGI. This CDR3 contains 12 residues. V dropped 5 bases and J dropped 10 bases, with 12 bases sitting between them. CDR3 DNA: TGTGCCAGCAGTAAGATCCCCGGGGAGCAGTTCTTC. Translated: CASSKIPGEQFF.

The chain links TRBV10-3 to TRBJ2-7; 8 bases are shared with TRBD1. This CDR3 contains 16 residues. Germline values: CDR1 ENHRY, CDR2 SYGVKD. V shed 3 bases, J shed 0 bases, and the junction held 7 bases outside the gene matches. CDR3 sequence: CAISDVDRASSYEQYF. Written as DNA, the CDR3 is TGTGCCATCAGTGACGTGGACAGGGCGAGCTCCTACGAGCAGTACTTC.

V is TRBV4-3 and J is TRBJ2-7, with D hard to call. CDR3 length: 15 amino acids. With 0 bases removed from V and 2 bases from J, the gap between germline ends came to 11 bases. Germline values: CDR1 LGHNA, CDR2 YSLEER. The CDR3 loop is CASSQDSQAPYEQYF. The CDR3 nucleotides are TGCGCCAGCAGCCAAGATAGTCAGGCCCCCTACGAGCAGTACTTC.

This chain links TRBV3-1 (or the pseudogene TRBV3-2) with TRBJ1-4; D possibly corresponds to TRBD1 (5 bases). V lost 1 base to trimming and J lost 0 bases, with 9 bases between them. The germline V gene encodes CDR1 LGHDT and CDR2 YNNKEL (reference sequence). This CDR3 has 16 amino acids. CDR3 nucleotides: TGTGCCAGCAGCCAAGGCGGACATCCAACTAATGAAAAACTGTTTTTT. Its protein product is CASSQGGHPTNEKLFF.

The chain combines TRBV15 with TRBJ1-2; D gene unclear. Looked up from germline, CDR1 is LNHNV and CDR2 is YYDKDF (reference sequence). This CDR3 spans 13 amino acids. Trimming shortened V by 3 bases and J by 4 bases, and 9 bases separated the two germline ends. The CDR3 DNA sequence: TGTGCCACCAGCAGGGAGCGAGGCTATGGCTACACCTTC. Its protein product is CATSRERGYGYTF.

This clone came up a few times. This rearrangement joins TRBV4-3 to TRBJ1-4; no firm D call. This CDR3 has 13 amino acids. Trimming stripped 2 bases from V and 7 bases from J, with 8 bases between. CDR1 LGHNA and CDR2 YSLEER come from the germline V gene. The CDR3 nucleotides are TGCGCCAGCAGCCAACAATCCAGTGAAAAACTGTTTTTT. This encodes CASSQQSSEKLFF.

V usage is TRBV7-9 and J usage is TRBJ1-2; 9 positions match TRBD1. In germline, CDR1 is SEHNR, CDR2 FQNEAQ (reference sequence). Losses at the gene ends were 5 bases for V and 4 bases for J; bases not matched to a gene: 5. This CDR3 spans 14 amino acids. The CDR3 nucleotides are TGTGCCAGCAGCGTGGGACAGGGAGTCTATGGCTACACCTTC. Translating gives CASSVGQGVYGYTF.

The chain carries TRBV23-1 and TRBJ1-5, with D hard to call. TRBV23-1 is identified as an open reading frame with a role that is uncertain. This CDR3 has 16 residues. The germline V and J ends were trimmed by 6 bases and 2 bases, with 17 bases remaining between them. DNA of the CDR3: TGCGCCAGCAGACAAGTTAGGGAGGAGGGCAATCAGCCCCAGCATTTT. Amino acids: CASRQVREEGNQPQHF.